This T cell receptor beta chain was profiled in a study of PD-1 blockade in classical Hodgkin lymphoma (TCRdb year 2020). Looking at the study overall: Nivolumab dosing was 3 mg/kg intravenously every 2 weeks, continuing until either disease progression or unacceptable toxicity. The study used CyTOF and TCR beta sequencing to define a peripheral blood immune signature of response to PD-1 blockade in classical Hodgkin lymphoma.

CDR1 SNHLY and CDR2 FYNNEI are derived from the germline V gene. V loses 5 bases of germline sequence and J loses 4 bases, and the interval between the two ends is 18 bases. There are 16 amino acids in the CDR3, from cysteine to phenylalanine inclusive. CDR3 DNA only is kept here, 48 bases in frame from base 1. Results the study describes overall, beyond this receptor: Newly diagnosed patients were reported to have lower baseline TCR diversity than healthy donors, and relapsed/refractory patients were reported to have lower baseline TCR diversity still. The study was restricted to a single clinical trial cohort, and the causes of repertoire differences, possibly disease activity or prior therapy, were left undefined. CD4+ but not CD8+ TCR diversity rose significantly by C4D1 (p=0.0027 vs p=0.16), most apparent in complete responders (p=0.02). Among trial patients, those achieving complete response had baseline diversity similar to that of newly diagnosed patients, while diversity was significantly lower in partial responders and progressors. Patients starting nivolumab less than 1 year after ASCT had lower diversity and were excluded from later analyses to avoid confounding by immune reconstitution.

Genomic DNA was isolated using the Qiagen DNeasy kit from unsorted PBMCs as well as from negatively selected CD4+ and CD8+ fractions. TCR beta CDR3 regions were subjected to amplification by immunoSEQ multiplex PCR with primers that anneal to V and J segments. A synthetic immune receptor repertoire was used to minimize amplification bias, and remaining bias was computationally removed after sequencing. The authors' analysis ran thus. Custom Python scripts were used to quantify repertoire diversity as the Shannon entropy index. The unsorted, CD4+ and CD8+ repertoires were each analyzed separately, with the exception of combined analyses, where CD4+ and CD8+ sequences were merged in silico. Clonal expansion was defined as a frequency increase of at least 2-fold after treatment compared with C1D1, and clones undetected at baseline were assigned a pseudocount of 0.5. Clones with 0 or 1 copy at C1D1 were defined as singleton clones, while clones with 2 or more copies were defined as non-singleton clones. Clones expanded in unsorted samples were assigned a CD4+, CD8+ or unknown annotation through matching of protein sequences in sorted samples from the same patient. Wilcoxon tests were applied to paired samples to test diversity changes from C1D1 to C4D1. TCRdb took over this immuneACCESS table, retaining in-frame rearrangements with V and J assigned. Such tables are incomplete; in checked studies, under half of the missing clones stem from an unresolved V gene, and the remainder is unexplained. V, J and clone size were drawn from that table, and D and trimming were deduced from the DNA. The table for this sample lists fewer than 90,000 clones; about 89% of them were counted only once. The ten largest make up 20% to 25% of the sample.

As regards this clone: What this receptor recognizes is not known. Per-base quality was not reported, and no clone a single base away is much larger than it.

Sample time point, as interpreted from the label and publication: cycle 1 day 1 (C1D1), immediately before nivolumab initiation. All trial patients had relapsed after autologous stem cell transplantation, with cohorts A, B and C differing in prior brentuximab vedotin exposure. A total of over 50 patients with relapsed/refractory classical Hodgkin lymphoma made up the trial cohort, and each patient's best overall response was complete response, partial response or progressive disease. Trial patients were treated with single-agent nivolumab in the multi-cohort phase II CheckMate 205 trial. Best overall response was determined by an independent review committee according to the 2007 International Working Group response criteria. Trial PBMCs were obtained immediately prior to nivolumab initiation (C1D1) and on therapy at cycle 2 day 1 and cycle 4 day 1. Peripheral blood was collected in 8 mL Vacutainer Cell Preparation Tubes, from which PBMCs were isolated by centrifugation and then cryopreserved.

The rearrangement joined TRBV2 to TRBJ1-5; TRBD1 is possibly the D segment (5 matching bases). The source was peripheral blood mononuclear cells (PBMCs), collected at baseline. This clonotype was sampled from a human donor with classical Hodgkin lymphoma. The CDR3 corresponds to CASSFRVLRVNQPQHF. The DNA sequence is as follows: TGTGCCAGCAGTTTCAGGGTGTTAAGGGTGAATCAGCCCCAGCATTTT.